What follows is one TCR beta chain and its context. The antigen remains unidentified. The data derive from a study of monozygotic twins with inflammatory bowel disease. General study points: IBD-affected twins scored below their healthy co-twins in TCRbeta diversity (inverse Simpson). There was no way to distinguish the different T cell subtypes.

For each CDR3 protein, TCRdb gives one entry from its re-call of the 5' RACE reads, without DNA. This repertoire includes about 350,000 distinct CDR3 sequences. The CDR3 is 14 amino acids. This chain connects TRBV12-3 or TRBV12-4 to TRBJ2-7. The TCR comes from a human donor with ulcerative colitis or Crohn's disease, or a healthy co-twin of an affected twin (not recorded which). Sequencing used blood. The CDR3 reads CASSPGVGAYEQYF.